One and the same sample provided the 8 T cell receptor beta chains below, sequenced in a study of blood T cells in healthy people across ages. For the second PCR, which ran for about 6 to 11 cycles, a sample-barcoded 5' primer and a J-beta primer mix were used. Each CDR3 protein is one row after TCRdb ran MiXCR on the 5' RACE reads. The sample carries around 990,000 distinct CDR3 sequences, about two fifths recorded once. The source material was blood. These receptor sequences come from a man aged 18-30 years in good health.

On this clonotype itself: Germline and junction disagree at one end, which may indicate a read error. CDR3 region: CAGSQGVGQTRYNSPLHF. In nucleotides, the CDR3 is TGCGCCGGCAGCCAAGGGGTGGGACAGACTCGTTATAATTCACCCCTCCACTTT. The rearrangement uses TRBV4-3 and TRBJ1-6; 7 positions match TRBD1. The germline V gene has CDR1 LGHNA and CDR2 YSLEER. The CDR3 consists of 18 residues.

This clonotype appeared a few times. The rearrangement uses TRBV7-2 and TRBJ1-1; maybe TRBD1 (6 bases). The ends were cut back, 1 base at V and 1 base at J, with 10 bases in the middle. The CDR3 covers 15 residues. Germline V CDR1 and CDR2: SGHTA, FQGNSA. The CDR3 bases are TGTGCCAGCAGCTTAGAGGTCAGGGGGAACACTGAAGCTTTCTTT. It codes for CASSLEVRGNTEAFF.

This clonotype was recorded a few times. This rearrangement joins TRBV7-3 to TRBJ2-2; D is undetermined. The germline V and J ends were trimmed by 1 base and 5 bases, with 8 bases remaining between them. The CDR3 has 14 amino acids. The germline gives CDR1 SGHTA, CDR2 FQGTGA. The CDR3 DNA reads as TGTGCCAGCAGCTTAATGTACGGGACCGGGGAGCTGTTTTTT. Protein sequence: CASSLMYGTGELFF.

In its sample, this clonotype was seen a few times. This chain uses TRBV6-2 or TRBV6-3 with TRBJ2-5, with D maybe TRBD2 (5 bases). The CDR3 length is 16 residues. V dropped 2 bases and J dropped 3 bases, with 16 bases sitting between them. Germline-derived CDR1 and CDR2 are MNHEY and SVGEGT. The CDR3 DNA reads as TGTGCCAGCAGTTACCCACGGGATTTAGAAGAAGAGACCCAGTACTTC. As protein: CASSYPRDLEEETQYF.

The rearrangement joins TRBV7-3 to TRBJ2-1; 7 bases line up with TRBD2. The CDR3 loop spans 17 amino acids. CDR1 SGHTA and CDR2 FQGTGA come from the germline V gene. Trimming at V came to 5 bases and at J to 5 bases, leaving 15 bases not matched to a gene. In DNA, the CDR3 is TGTGCCAGCAGCCCAATGGTTGCTCCGGGGGGTAACAATGAGCAGTTCTTC. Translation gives CASSPMVAPGGNNEQFF. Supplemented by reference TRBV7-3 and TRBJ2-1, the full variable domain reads GAGVSQTPSNKVTEKGKYVELRCDPISGHTALYWYRQSLGQGPEFLIYFQGTGAADDSGLPNDRFFAVRPEGSVSTLKIQRTERGDSAVYLCASSPMVAPGGNNEQFFGPGTRLTVL.

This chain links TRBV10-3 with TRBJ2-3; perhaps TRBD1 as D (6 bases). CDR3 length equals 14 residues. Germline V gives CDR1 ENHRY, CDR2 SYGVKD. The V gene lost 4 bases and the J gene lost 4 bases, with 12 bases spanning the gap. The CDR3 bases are TGTGCCATCAGTGCAGTGAGGGGGTCAGATACGCAGTATTTT. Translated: CAISAVRGSDTQYF.

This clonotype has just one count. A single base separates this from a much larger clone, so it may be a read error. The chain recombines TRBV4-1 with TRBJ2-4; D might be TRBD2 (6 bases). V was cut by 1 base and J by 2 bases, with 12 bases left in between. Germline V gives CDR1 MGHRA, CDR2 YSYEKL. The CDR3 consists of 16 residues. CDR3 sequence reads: CASSQVPGGTKNIQYF. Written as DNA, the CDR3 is TGCGCCAGCAGCCAAGTGCCTGGCGGGACCAAAAACATTCAGTACTTC.

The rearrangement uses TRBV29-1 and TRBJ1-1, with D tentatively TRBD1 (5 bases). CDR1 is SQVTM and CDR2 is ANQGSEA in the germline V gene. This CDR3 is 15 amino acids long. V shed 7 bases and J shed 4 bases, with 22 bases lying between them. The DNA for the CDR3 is TGCAGCGCTGGGGGTGGGGACGCCTCTCCCACTGAAGCTTTCTTT. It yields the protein CSAGGGDASPTEAFF. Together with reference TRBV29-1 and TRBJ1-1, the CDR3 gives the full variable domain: SAVISQKPSRDICQRGTSLTIQCQVDSQVTMMFWYRQQPGQSLTLIATANQGSEATYESGFVIDKFPISRPNLTFSTLTVSNMSPEDSSIYLCSAGGGDASPTEAFFGQGTRLTVV.